This T cell receptor beta chain originates from a study of molecular identifiers for immune sequencing clone quantification. Study-level background: Naive CD8 RNA (approximately 20,000 or 100,000 cells) was divided into five aliquots, with four sequenced.

Germline CDR1 is MNHNS and CDR2 is SASEGT. The CDR3 runs to 16 residues. Between the trimmed V and J ends, which lost 3 bases and 7 bases, there was a span of 19 bases. TCRdb re-analysed the PCR reads in MiXCR, keeping a single row per CDR3 protein. The sample consists of approximately 90,000 distinct CDR3 sequences, approximately 25% of them appearing once. General observations from the study: Clones exceeding 20 RNA copies carried over 97% of effector molecules but under 1% of naive-cell molecules.

Notes on this clonotype: What it recognizes is unknown. This may stem from a read error, because a much larger clone lies one nucleotide away.

The rearrangement uses TRBV6-1 and TRBJ1-5; D is unclear. The clonotype comes from a human donor in good health. Some libraries in this study had Jurkat cell RNA spiked in. The sequencing input was naive CD8+ T cells from blood, with Jurkat cell RNA spiked in. Described subset: FACS-sorted CD8+CD4-CCR7+CD45RA+ naive T cells. CDR3 sequence (DNA): TGTGCCAGCAGTGATGGGTTAGGGCGGGTAGGGCAGCCCCAGCATTTT. This gives the protein CASSDGLGRVGQPQHF.